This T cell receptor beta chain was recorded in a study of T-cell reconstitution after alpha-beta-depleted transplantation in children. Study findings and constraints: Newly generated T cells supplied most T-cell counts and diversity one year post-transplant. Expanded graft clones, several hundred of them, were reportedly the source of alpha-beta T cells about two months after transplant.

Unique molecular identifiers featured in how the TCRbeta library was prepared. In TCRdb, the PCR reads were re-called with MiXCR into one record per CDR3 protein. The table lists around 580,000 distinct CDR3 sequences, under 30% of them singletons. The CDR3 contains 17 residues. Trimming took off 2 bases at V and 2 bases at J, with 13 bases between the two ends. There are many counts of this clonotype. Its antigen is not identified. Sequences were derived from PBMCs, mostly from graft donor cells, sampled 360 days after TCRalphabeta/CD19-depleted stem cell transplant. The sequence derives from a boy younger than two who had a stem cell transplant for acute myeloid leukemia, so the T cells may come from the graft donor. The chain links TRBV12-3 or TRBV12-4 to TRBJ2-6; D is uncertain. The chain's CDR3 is CASSLRRSLTGANVLTF. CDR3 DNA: TGTGCCAGCAGTTTACGAAGAAGCCTCACTGGGGCCAACGTCCTGACTTTC.